A single sample gave rise to the 6 T cell receptor beta chains below, sequenced in a study of blood T cell repertoires in COVID-19. Only in-frame clones appear in the TCRdb table, and some are missing; sequencing was by immunoSEQ multiplex PCR. This table holds some 200,000 clones, approximately 86% found once. The specimen sequenced was peripheral blood. These receptors were obtained from a woman aged 25 to 45 with COVID-19, enrolled during active disease.

The chain is built from TRBV7-2 and TRBJ2-7, with no clear D. Trimming removed 2 bases from V and 6 bases from J, with 17 bases in between. Germline CDR1 reads SGHTA; CDR2 reads FQGNSA. The CDR3 spans 15 residues. The CDR3 spells CASSLTNFALGEQYF. The DNA of the CDR3 is TGTGCCAGCAGCTTAACCAACTTCGCCCTCGGCGAGCAGTACTTC.

V usage is TRBV7-5 and J usage is TRBJ2-7; whether TRBD1, the table's D call, matches the DNA was not checked. TRBV7-5 is a recognized pseudogene. The CDR3 runs 13 residues. CDR3 sequence reads: CARKTTGDYEQYF. The CDR3 DNA reads as TGTGCCAGAAAAACAACAGGGGACTACGAGCAGTACTTC.

This clone appeared a few times. V and J are TRBV29-1 and TRBJ2-2; D is uncertain. Trimming took off 7 bases at V and 2 bases at J, with 8 bases between the two ends. The CDR3 loop spans 12 amino acids. Germline V lookup: CDR1 SQVTM, CDR2 ANQGSEA. CDR3 bases: TGCAGCGCTACAAAAAACACCGGGGAGCTGTTTTTT. This encodes CSATKNTGELFF.

The J gene is TRBJ1-6, the V gene TRBV9, with D maybe TRBD1 (5 bases). V lost 0 bases, J lost 3 bases, and 10 bases lay in between. In germline, CDR1 is SGDLS, CDR2 YYNGEE. This CDR3 has 16 residues. CDR3 DNA: TGTGCCAGCAGCGTAGGTCCAGGGAACTATAATTCACCCCTCCACTTT. This sequence encodes CASSVGPGNYNSPLHF.

The gene calls are TRBV28 and TRBJ2-7; 12 bases agree with TRBD1. Germline CDR1 MDHEN, CDR2 SYDVKM. Trimming cost V 6 bases and J 3 bases; bases outside gene matches: 9. There are 16 residues in the CDR3. The CDR3 nucleotides are TGTGCCAGCAGCAAGGGACAGGGGGCGCAGGGCTACGAGCAGTACTTC. Amino acids: CASSKGQGAQGYEQYF.

The chain links TRBV28 to TRBJ1-1; D might be TRBD1 (6 bases). The CDR3 has 14 residues. V lost 5 bases to trimming and J lost 8 bases, with 18 bases between them. Per germline, CDR1 MDHEN and CDR2 SYDVKM. The CDR3 nucleotides read TGTGCCAGCAGTGCATATTTCAGACAGGCAGAAGCTTTCTTT. Its protein is CASSAYFRQAEAFF.